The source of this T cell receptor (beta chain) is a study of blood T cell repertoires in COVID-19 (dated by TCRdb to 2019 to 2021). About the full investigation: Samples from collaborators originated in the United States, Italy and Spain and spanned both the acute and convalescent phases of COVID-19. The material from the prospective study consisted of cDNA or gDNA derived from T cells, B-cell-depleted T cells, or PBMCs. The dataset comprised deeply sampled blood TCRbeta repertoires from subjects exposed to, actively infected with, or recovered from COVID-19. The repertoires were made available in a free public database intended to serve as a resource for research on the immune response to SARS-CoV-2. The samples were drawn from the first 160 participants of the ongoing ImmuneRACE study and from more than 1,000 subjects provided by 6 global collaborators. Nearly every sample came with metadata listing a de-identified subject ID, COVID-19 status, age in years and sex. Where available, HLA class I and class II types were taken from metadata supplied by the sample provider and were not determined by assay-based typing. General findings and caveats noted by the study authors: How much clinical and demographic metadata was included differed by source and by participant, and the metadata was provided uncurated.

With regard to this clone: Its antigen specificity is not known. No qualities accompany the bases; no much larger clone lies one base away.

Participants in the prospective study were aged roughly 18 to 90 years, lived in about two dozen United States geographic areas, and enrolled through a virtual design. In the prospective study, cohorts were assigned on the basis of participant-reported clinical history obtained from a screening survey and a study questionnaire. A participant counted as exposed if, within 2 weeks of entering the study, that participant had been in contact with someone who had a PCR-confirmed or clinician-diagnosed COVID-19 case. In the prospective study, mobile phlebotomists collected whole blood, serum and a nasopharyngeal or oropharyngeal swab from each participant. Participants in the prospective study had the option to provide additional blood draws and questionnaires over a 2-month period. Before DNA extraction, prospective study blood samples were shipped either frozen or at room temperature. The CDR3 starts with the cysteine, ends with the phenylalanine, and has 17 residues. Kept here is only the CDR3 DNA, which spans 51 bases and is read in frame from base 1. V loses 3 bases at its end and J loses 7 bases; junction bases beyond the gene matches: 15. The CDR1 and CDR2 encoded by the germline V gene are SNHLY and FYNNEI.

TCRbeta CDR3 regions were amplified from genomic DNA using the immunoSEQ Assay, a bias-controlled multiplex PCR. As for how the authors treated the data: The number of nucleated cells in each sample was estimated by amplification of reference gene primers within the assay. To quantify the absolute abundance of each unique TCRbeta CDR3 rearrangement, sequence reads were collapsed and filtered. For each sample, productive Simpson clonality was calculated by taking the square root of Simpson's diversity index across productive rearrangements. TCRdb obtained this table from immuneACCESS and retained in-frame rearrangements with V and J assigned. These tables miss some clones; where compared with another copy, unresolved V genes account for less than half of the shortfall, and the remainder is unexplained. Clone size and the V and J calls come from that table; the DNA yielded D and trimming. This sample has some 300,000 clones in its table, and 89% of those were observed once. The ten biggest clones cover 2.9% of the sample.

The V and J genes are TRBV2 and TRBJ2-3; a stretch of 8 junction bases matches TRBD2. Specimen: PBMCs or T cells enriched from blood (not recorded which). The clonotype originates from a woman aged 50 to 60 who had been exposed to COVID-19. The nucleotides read TGTGCCAGCAGTGATCTTCGAGGGCGGGGGGATGGAAATACGCAGTATTTT. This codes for CASSDLRGRGDGNTQYF.